The present T cell receptor beta chain was sequenced within a study of T-cell reconstitution after alpha-beta-depleted transplantation in children. Whole-study findings and limits: Certain patients had high TCRbeta diversity at day 60, and it came from recipient T cells and thymic progenitors that survived. The study reportedly traced alpha-beta T cells about two months after transplant to several hundred expanded graft clones.

Regarding this clonotype: As yet, its antigen is unknown.

Preparation of the TCRbeta library was carried out with unique molecular identifiers. From the PCR reads, TCRdb called clonotypes with MiXCR, one entry per CDR3 protein. The sample includes some 550,000 distinct CDR3 sequences, roughly 23% of them seen just once. V lost 5 bases, J lost 4 bases, and 17 bases lay in between. The CDR3 has 14 residues. Germline V CDR1 and CDR2: DFQATT, SNEGSKA (reference sequence). This TCR was recovered from a boy in the first two years of life who had a stem cell transplant for acute myeloid leukemia, so the T cells may come from the graft donor. The V and J genes are TRBV20-1 and TRBJ2-5; D possibly corresponds to TRBD2 (7 bases). The material sequenced was PBMCs, mostly from graft donor cells, taken 360 days after TCRalphabeta/CD19-depleted stem cell transplant. This CDR3 is CSAPNWGGSETQYF. The CDR3 region has the DNA TGCAGTGCTCCTAATTGGGGGGGCTCAGAGACCCAGTACTTC.